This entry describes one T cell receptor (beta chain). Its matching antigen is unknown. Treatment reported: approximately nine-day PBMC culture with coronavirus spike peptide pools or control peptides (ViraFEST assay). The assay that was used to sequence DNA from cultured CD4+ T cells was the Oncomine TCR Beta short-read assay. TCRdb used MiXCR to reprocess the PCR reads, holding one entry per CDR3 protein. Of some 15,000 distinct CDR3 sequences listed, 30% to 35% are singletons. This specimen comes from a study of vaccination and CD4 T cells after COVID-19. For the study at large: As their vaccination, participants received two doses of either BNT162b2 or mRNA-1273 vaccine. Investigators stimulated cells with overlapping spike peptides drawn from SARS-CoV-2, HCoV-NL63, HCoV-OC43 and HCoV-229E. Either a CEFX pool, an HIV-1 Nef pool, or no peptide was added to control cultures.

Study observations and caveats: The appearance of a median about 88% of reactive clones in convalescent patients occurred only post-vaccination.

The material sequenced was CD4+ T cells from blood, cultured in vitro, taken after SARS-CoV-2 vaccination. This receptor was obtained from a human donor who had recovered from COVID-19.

In nucleotides, the CDR3 is TGTGCCAGCAGCTTAGTCGCCCGGGATGGGTCACCCCTCCACTTT. Residues: CASSLVARDGSPLHF. This chain joins TRBV7-6 and TRBJ1-6; D is undetermined. Germline CDR1 reads SGHVS; CDR2 reads FNYEAQ. V was shortened by 1 base and J by 10 bases, with 14 bases between the two germline ends. CDR3 length equals 15 residues.